Each of the 27 T cell receptor beta chains below was sequenced from the same sample in a study of cytomegalovirus exposure and HLA in healthy donors. The data were produced by immunoSEQ multiplex PCR, yet TCRdb's version contains in-frame clones alone and is incomplete. The sample includes 100,000 to 150,000 clones, around 94% seen only once; the top ten take approximately 1.3%. The sequenced material came from PBMCs. These TCRs come from a woman younger than 35 in good health and CMV-seronegative.

The chain is built from TRBV6-6 and TRBJ2-1; TRBD1 is a possible D gene (8 bases). The CDR3 has 16 amino acids. Germline CDR1 and CDR2: MNHNY and SVGAGI (reference sequence). V was cut by 2 bases and J by 7 bases, with 18 bases left in between. The CDR3 DNA is TGTGCCAGCAGTTACCGAACAGGGGGGGTATTGAATGAGCAGTTCTTC. Its protein is CASSYRTGGVLNEQFF.

The V call is TRBV19, the J call TRBJ1-2, with 7 bases identical to TRBD1. The CDR3 has 14 residues. The germline gives CDR1 LNHDA, CDR2 SQIVND (reference sequence). The V and J ends lost 6 bases and 4 bases, in that order; junction bases with no gene match: 8. In DNA form, the CDR3 reads TGTGCCAGTAGGCCGCAGGGGGGAGGCTATGGCTACACCTTC. It specifies CASRPQGGGYGYTF.

The chain carries TRBV4-1 and TRBJ2-5; 8 nucleotides align to TRBD2. Germline V gene data show CDR1 as MGHRA and CDR2 as YSYEKL. V shed 0 bases, J shed 9 bases, and the junction held 12 bases outside the gene matches. The CDR3 contains 16 residues. In DNA, the CDR3 is TGCGCCAGCAGCCAAGACGCAGCGGGGGCCTCCTCGGCCCAGTACTTC. As protein: CASSQDAAGASSAQYF.

J is TRBJ1-4 and V is TRBV5-5; maybe TRBD1 (5 bases). Germline CDR1 and CDR2: SGHKS and YYEKEE (reference sequence). CDR3 length equals 15 residues. V gave up 4 bases and J gave up 4 bases, with 14 bases separating them. In nucleotides, the CDR3 is TGTGCCAGCAGCGGCAGACAGCAACTTAATGAAAAACTGTTTTTT. Translating gives CASSGRQQLNEKLFF.

This chain uses TRBV30 with TRBJ1-2; D gene ambiguous. The V end lost 4 bases, the J end lost 4 bases, and 10 bases lay between the germline ends. Germline values: CDR1 GTSNPN, CDR2 SVGIG (reference sequence). This CDR3 region has 12 residues. DNA of the CDR3: TGTGCCTGGAAGTCTATAAGCTATGGCTACACCTTC. Its protein product is CAWKSISYGYTF.

J is TRBJ1-1 and V is TRBV5-6, with 8 bases aligning to TRBD1. Germline loops: CDR1 SGHDT, CDR2 YYEEEE. J lost 4 bases, V lost 3 bases, and 2 bases had no gene match. This CDR3 is 13 amino acids long. The chain's CDR3 is CASSWGTGTEAFF. In nucleotides, the CDR3 is TGTGCCAGCAGCTGGGGGACAGGCACTGAAGCTTTCTTT. The full variable domain, completed using reference TRBV5-6 and TRBJ1-1, is DAGVTQSPTHLIKTRGQQVTLRCSPKSGHDTVSWYQQALGQGPQFIFQYYEEEERQRGNFPDRFSGHQFPNYSSELNVNALLLGDSALYLCASSWGTGTEAFFGQGTRLTVV.

The chain is built from TRBV7-2 and TRBJ2-1, with 11 bases lining up with TRBD2. Germline values: CDR1 SGHTA, CDR2 FQGNSA. The ends lost 5 bases at V and 9 bases at J; junction bases unmatched: 6. The CDR3 is 14 amino acids. CDR3 bases: TGTGCCAGCAGCAAACTGACTAGCGGGGCTGAGCAGTTCTTC. It yields the protein CASSKLTSGAEQFF.

V usage is TRBV11-1 and J usage is TRBJ1-4; tentatively, D is TRBD1 (5 bases). Germline V lookup: CDR1 SGHAT, CDR2 FQDESV (reference sequence). The length of the CDR3 is 15 residues. V lost 5 bases to trimming and J lost 0 bases, with 10 bases between them. CDR3 nucleotide sequence: TGTGCCAGCAGCCGGGGGACGGCAACTAATGAAAAACTGTTTTTT. This sequence encodes CASSRGTATNEKLFF.

This sequence joins TRBV28 and TRBJ2-7, with 7 positions matching TRBD2. The CDR3 consists of 16 residues. After removal of 5 bases from V and 3 bases from J, the junction contained 13 bases not matched to a gene. Per the germline V gene, CDR1 is MDHEN and CDR2 is SYDVKM. The CDR3 sequence: CASSPGGINKFYEQYF. The CDR3 DNA follows: TGTGCCAGCAGTCCCGGGGGGATCAATAAATTCTACGAGCAGTACTTC.

This chain joins TRBV29-1 and TRBJ1-4, with unresolved D. V was clipped by 4 bases and J by 8 bases, with 14 bases between them. This CDR3 is 13 amino acids long. Germline V gives CDR1 SQVTM, CDR2 ANQGSEA. CDR3 nucleotide sequence: TGCAGCGTTGTCATAGGGAGTGGGGAAAAACTGTTTTTT. Protein sequence: CSVVIGSGEKLFF.

The chain combines TRBV5-1 with TRBJ2-3, with D possibly being TRBD1 (6 bases). Trimming removed 6 bases from V and 1 base from J, with 15 bases in between. Germline-derived CDR1 and CDR2 are SGHRS and YFSETQ. This CDR3 comprises 15 residues. The CDR3, as DNA: TGCGCCAGCACCCGTTCAGGGGCTGGCACAGATACGCAGTATTTT. Its translation is CASTRSGAGTDTQYF.

The chain has TRBV7-2 and TRBJ2-7, with D possibly TRBD2 on 5 matching bases. The V end was cut by 1 base, the J end by 0 bases, with 13 bases between. Germline CDR1 reads SGHTA; CDR2 reads FQGNSA. CDR3 size: 16 residues. For the CDR3, the DNA is TGTGCCAGCAGCTTAGGGATCGGGGAAAGCTCCTACGAGCAGTACTTC. This codes for CASSLGIGESSYEQYF.

The chain joins TRBV30 to TRBJ1-2, with 10 positions matching TRBD1. CDR3 length equals 13 residues. Germline loops: CDR1 GTSNPN, CDR2 SVGIG (reference sequence). V trimming: 5 bases; J trimming: 7 bases; junction bases outside the gene matches: 7. As DNA, the CDR3 is TGTGCCTGGGTAACCGGGACAGGGGTTGGCTACACCTTC. Translation: CAWVTGTGVGYTF.

The chain joins TRBV11-2 to TRBJ1-6; TRBD1 aligns across 7 bases. CDR1 and CDR2 (germline): SGHAT, FQNNGV. The CDR3 loop spans 15 amino acids. The J segment lost 4 bases and the V segment lost 3 bases, leaving 3 bases of the junction unmatched. CDR3 region: CASSFGQVYNSPLHF. CDR3 DNA sequence: TGTGCCAGCAGCTTCGGACAGGTTTATAATTCACCCCTCCACTTT.

The chain has TRBV21-1 and TRBJ2-7; the D segment call TRBD1 is taken from the table without a DNA check. TRBV21-1 is a known pseudogene. There are 19 residues in the CDR3. The CDR3 reads CASSKGDVAGKSPPYEQYF. The CDR3 coding sequence is TGTGCCAGCAGCAAAGGCGATGTGGCAGGAAAGTCCCCCCCCTACGAGCAGTACTTC.

The chain links TRBV28 to TRBJ2-7; maybe TRBD2 (6 bases). V lost 5 bases and J 2 bases, leaving 16 bases between the germline ends. Germline V gene sequence: CDR1 MDHEN, CDR2 SYDVKM. This CDR3 comprises 15 residues. The CDR3 DNA is TGTGCCAGCAGTCTGCGGGGCAGCGTCCCCTACGAGCAGTACTTC. Its protein product is CASSLRGSVPYEQYF.

V is TRBV30 and J is TRBJ1-1; 8 bases are a match to TRBD1. J was trimmed by 2 bases and V by 5 bases; bases with no gene match: 7. CDR1 and CDR2 (germline): GTSNPN, SVGIG (reference sequence). The length of the CDR3 is 14 residues. The CDR3 spells CAWQGAYGNTEAFF. DNA of the CDR3: TGTGCCTGGCAGGGGGCCTATGGAAACACTGAAGCTTTCTTT.

The chain recombines TRBV27 with TRBJ2-3; D might be TRBD1 (6 bases). V was clipped by 6 bases and J by 0 bases, with 13 bases between them. Germline V gene lookup returns CDR1 MNHEY and CDR2 SMNVEV (reference sequence). The CDR3 consists of 15 residues. Here the CDR3 reads CASSPQGFSTDTQYF. CDR3 in DNA: TGTGCCAGCAGCCCACAGGGATTTAGCACAGATACGCAGTATTTT.

This chain uses TRBV5-1 with TRBJ1-2; the match to TRBD1 covers 9 bases. V lost 6 bases to trimming and J lost 3 bases; unmatched junction nucleotides: 6. This CDR3 contains 14 residues. Germline V gene sequence: CDR1 SGHRS, CDR2 YFSETQ. CDR3 nucleotides: TGCGCCAGCACCAGGGACAGGGCGGACTATGGCTACACCTTC. Translation gives CASTRDRADYGYTF.

This clone was counted once. V gene TRBV11-1 combines with J gene TRBJ2-5, with 10 bases lining up with TRBD2. Losses at the gene ends were 5 bases for V and 3 bases for J; bases not matched to a gene: 3. Germline loops: CDR1 SGHAT, CDR2 FQDESV (reference sequence). The CDR3 extends over 14 amino acids. The CDR3 region has the DNA TGTGCCAGCAGCCCAGGACTAGCGGAAGAGACCCAGTACTTC. Residues: CASSPGLAEETQYF. Full variable domain (remainder filled in from reference TRBV11-1 and TRBJ2-5): EAEVAQSPRYKITEKSQAVAFWCDPISGHATLYWYRQILGQGPELLVQFQDESVVDDSQLPKDRFSAERLKGVDSTLKIQPAELGDSAMYLCASSPGLAEETQYFGPGTRLLVL.

This rearrangement joins TRBV7-6 to TRBJ2-7; 12 bases are shared with TRBD1. In germline, CDR1 is SGHVS, CDR2 FNYEAQ. There are 19 residues in the CDR3. Losses at the gene ends were 4 bases for V and 3 bases for J; bases not matched to a gene: 16. The CDR3 bases are TGTGCCAGCAGCTCCAACGGGCATATCGGGACAGGGGGCTACTACGAGCAGTACTTC. It codes for CASSSNGHIGTGGYYEQYF.

The V gene is TRBV6-1, the J gene TRBJ2-1; no firm D call. The CDR3 runs to 14 residues. V was trimmed by 1 base and J by 7 bases, leaving 11 bases between them. Per germline, CDR1 MNHNS and CDR2 SASEGT. CDR3: CASSEELVRNEQFF. The DNA of the CDR3 is TGTGCCAGCAGTGAAGAGCTAGTTAGAAATGAGCAGTTCTTC.

The sample holds one count of this clone. This chain uses TRBV7-2 with TRBJ2-5; 9 bases are shared with TRBD2. Germline values: CDR1 SGHTA, CDR2 FQGNSA. The CDR3 spans 14 residues. Germline trimming cut 5 bases from V and 1 base from J; bases unmatched to any gene: 2. For the CDR3, the DNA is TGTGCCAGCAGCATGGGACTAGCCCAAGAGACCCAGTACTTC. Protein: CASSMGLAQETQYF. The whole variable domain, remainder taken from reference TRBV7-2 and TRBJ2-5, is GAGVSQSPSNKVTEKGKDVELRCDPISGHTALYWYRQSLGQGLEFLIYFQGNSAPDKSGLPSDRFSAERTGGSVSTLTIQRTQQEDSAVYLCASSMGLAQETQYFGPGTRLLVL.

This clone has a single count. The V and J genes are TRBV2 and TRBJ1-2; 11 bases are a match to TRBD1. Germline V lookup: CDR1 SNHLY, CDR2 FYNNEI. The CDR3 totals 12 residues. The junction had 7 bases not matched to a gene; V was cut back by 11 bases and J by 8 bases. CDR3 in DNA: TGTGCCGGCGGACAGGGGGCCGGGGGCTACACCTTC. It specifies CAGGQGAGGYTF.

The CDR3 loop is CASSFQRGGNEQFF. CDR3 DNA: TGTGCCAGCAGCTTTCAGCGGGGGGGCAATGAGCAGTTCTTC. The genes are TRBV7-2 and TRBJ2-1; 10 bases match TRBD2. This CDR3 has 14 amino acids. Germline V gene lookup returns CDR1 SGHTA and CDR2 FQGNSA. The ends lost 3 bases at V and 6 bases at J; junction bases unmatched: 2.

The rearrangement links TRBV5-1 to TRBJ1-2; D is perhaps TRBD1 (6 bases). With 5 bases removed from V and 8 bases from J, the gap between germline ends came to 16 bases. Per the germline V gene, CDR1 is SGHRS and CDR2 is YFSETQ. This CDR3 has 13 amino acids. The CDR3 coding sequence is TGCGCCAGCAGACAGGACAGTCCCAGAGGCTACACCTTC. As protein: CASRQDSPRGYTF.

V gene TRBV4-1 combines with J gene TRBJ1-1; 10 bases align to TRBD1. The CDR3 runs 17 residues. Trimming took 1 base from V and 1 from J; bases not matched to a gene: 6. CDR1 is MGHRA and CDR2 is YSYEKL in the germline V gene. The CDR3 is CASSQGGTGVGNTEAFF. DNA of the CDR3: TGCGCCAGCAGCCAAGGGGGGACAGGGGTTGGGAACACTGAAGCTTTCTTT.